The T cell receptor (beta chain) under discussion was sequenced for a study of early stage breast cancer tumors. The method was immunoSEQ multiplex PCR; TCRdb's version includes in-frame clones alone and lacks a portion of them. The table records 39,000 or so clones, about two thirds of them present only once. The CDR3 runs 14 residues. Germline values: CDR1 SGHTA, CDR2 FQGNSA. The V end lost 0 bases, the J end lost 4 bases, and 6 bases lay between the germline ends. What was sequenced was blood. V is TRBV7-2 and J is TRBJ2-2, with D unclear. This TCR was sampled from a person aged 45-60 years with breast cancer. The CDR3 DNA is TGTGCCAGCAGCTTAGCTGTCGGCACCGGGGAGCTGTTTTTT. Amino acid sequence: CASSLAVGTGELFF.